The next 10 T cell receptor beta chains were all read from a single sample in a study of T cell responses to AZD1222 COVID-19 vaccine. Only in-frame clones appear in the TCRdb table, and some are missing; sequencing was by immunoSEQ multiplex PCR. The sample has about 120,000 clones; about nine tenths are singletons. The sample consisted of peripheral blood, taken on day 0 of AZD1222 vaccination. The receptors were sampled from an adult in good health.

This clone appeared once. This chain links TRBV27 with TRBJ1-6, with D possibly being TRBD1 (6 bases). The CDR3 has 16 amino acids. In germline, CDR1 is MNHEY, CDR2 SMNVEV (reference sequence). Trimming cost V 1 base and J 8 bases, with 15 bases left between them. CDR3 DNA sequence: TGTGCCAGCAGTTTATGGTTTTCGACAGGAGATTCACCCCTCCACTTT. Its translation is CASSLWFSTGDSPLHF.

This chain uses TRBV5-6 with TRBJ1-1; maybe TRBD1 (6 bases). Germline V gives CDR1 SGHDT, CDR2 YYEEEE. CDR3 size: 19 residues. Trimming stripped 4 bases from V and 5 bases from J, with 30 bases between. CDR3 loop: CASSHRRASRGRIITEAFF. CDR3 DNA sequence: TGTGCCAGCAGCCATCGCCGCGCCTCCCGGGGGCGAATAATTACTGAAGCTTTCTTT.

There are a few counts of this clone. The chain carries TRBV6-2 or TRBV6-3 and TRBJ2-1, with D unclear. The CDR3 has 14 amino acids. CDR1 is MNHEY and CDR2 is SVGEGT in the germline V gene. V shed 2 bases and J shed 4 bases, with 9 bases lying between them. CDR3: CASSYGVDYNEQFF. In nucleotides, the CDR3 is TGTGCCAGCAGTTACGGGGTAGATTACAATGAGCAGTTCTTC.

V is TRBV7-9 and J is TRBJ2-3, with D possibly matching TRBD2 (6 bases). The CDR3 totals 15 residues. The V and J ends lost 1 base and 8 bases respectively, with 16 bases between them. Germline lookup yields CDR1 SEHNR and CDR2 FQNEAQ (reference sequence). CDR3 region: CASSLVLARRGTQYF. The CDR3 DNA sequence: TGTGCCAGCAGCTTAGTCCTAGCGAGGAGGGGTACGCAGTATTTT.

The chain has TRBV10-3 and TRBJ1-3, with 8 nucleotides matching TRBD1. This CDR3 spans 15 amino acids. The V gene's germline CDR1 is ENHRY and CDR2 SYGVKD. The trim removed 6 bases at V and 2 bases at J, leaving 6 bases unmatched. The CDR3 nucleotides are TGTGCCATCAGGGACAGGGAGGACCCTGGAAACACCATATATTTT. Residues: CAIRDREDPGNTIYF.

The chain combines TRBV14 with TRBJ1-4; D gene ambiguous. This CDR3 is 16 amino acids long. The germline CDR1 and CDR2 sequences are SGHDN and FVKESK. Deletions cut 1 base from V and 4 bases from J, with 13 bases between. The chain's CDR3 is CASSQGFGSLNEKLFF. The CDR3 region has the DNA TGTGCCAGCAGCCAAGGATTCGGCAGCCTTAATGAAAAACTGTTTTTT. Full variable domain (remainder filled in from reference TRBV14 and TRBJ1-4): EAGVTQFPSHSVIEKGQTVTLRCDPISGHDNLYWYRRVMGKEIKFLLHFVKESKQDESGMPNNRFLAERTGGTYSTLKVQPAELEDSGVYFCASSQGFGSLNEKLFFGSGTQLSVL.

This chain links TRBV28 with TRBJ2-1, with 7 bases fitting TRBD2. This CDR3 has 16 residues. The germline V gene has CDR1 MDHEN and CDR2 SYDVKM. V shed 6 bases, J shed 8 bases, and the junction held 16 bases outside the gene matches. The DNA of the CDR3 is TGTGCCAGCAGAATGCGGGGGAGCGGCCCCCCCCATGAGCAGTTCTTC. Translated: CASRMRGSGPPHEQFF.

The chain carries TRBV27 and TRBJ2-1; TRBD1 matches 7 bases. CDR1 is MNHEY, CDR2 SMNVEV, per germline (reference sequence). Trimming at V came to 3 bases and at J to 1 base, leaving 3 bases not matched to a gene. The CDR3 contains 15 residues. The CDR3 bases are TGTGCCAGCAGTTTCGAGGGACAGTCCTACAATGAGCAGTTCTTC. Encoded protein: CASSFEGQSYNEQFF.

This clone was detected a few times. The rearrangement uses TRBV6-2 or TRBV6-3 and TRBJ2-1, with D possibly TRBD1 on 6 matching bases. Trimming shortened V by 6 bases and J by 7 bases, and 16 bases separated the two germline ends. Germline-derived CDR1 and CDR2 are MNHEY and SVGEGT. CDR3 length: 14 amino acids. DNA of the CDR3: TGTGCCAGCAGCGCTGCCGAAGGGGGAAATGAGCAGTTCTTC. This encodes CASSAAEGGNEQFF.

The rearrangement uses TRBV18 and TRBJ2-7, with 7 positions matching TRBD1. Germline-derived CDR1 and CDR2 are KGHSH and LQKENI. The CDR3 is made up of 13 amino acids. The ends lost 6 bases at V and 3 bases at J; junction bases unmatched: 5. The CDR3 loop reads CASSDRLSYEQYF. For the CDR3, the DNA is TGTGCCAGCTCGGACAGGTTAAGCTACGAGCAGTACTTC.